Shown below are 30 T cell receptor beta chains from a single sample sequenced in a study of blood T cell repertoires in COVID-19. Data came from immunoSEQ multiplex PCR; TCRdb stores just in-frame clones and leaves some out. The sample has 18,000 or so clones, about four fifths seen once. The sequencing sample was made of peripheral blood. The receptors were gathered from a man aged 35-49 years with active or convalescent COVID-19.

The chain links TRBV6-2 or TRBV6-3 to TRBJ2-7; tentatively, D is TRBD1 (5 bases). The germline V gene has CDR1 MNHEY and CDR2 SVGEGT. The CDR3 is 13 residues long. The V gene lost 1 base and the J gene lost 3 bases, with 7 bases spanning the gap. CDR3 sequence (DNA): TGTGCCAGCAGTTACTGGACAAGCTACGAGCAGTACTTC. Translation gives CASSYWTSYEQYF.

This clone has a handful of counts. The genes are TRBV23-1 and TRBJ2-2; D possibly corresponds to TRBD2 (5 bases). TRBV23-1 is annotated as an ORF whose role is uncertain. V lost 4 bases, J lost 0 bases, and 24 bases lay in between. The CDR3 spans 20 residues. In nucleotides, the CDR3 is TGCGCCAGCAGTCTTGCCTTGGCTCGGCGGGTTTTTGCGAACACCGGGGAGCTGTTTTTT. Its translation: CASSLALARRVFANTGELFF.

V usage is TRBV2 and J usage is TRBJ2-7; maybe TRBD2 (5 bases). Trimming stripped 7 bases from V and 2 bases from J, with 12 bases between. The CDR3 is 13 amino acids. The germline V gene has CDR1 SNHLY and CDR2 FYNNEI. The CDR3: CASTRIGAYEQYF. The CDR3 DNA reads TGTGCCAGCACGAGGATCGGGGCCTACGAGCAGTACTTC.

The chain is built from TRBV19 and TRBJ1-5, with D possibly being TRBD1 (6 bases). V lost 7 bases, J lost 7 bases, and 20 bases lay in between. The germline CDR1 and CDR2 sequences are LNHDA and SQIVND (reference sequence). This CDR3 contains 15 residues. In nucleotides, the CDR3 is TGTGCCAGTAAGGGTTCGGGGGGCGAGGTGCAGCCCCAGCATTTT. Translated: CASKGSGGEVQPQHF. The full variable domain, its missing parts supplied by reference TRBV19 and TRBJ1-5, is DGGITQSPKYLFRKEGQNVTLSCEQNLNHDAMYWYRQDPGQGLRLIYYSQIVNDFQKGDIAEGYSVSREKKESFPLTVTSAQKNPTAFYLCASKGSGGEVQPQHFGDGTRLSIL.

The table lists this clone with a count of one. The CDR3 is CASSWGGSSYEQYF. The DNA of the CDR3 is TGTGCCAGCAGCTGGGGGGGTAGCTCCTACGAGCAGTACTTC. This sequence joins TRBV11-2 and TRBJ2-7, with 7 bases that match TRBD2. CDR3 length: 14 residues. After removal of 4 bases from V and 0 bases from J, the junction contained 3 bases not matched to a gene. Looked up from germline, CDR1 is SGHAT and CDR2 is FQNNGV.

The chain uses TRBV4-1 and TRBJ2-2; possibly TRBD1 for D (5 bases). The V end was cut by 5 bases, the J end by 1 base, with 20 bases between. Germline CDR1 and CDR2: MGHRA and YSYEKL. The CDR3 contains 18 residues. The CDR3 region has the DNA TGCGCCAGCAGCGTACTGGACATGGGGTTCTTGAACACCGGGGAGCTGTTTTTT. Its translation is CASSVLDMGFLNTGELFF.

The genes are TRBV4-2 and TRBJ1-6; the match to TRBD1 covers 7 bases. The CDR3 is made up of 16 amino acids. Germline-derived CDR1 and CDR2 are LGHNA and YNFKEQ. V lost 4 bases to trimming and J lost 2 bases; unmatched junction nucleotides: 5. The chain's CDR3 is CASSRGQATYNSPLHF. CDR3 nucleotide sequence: TGTGCCAGCAGCCGCGGACAGGCCACCTATAATTCACCCCTCCACTTT.

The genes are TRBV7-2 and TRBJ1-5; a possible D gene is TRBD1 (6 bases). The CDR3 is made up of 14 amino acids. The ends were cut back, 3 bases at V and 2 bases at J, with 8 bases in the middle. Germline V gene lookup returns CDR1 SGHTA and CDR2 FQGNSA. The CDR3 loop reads CASSFTGRNQPQHF. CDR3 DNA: TGTGCCAGCAGCTTCACAGGGCGCAATCAGCCCCAGCATTTT.

DNA of the CDR3: TGTGCCAGCAGCTTAGGACAGGCGGTCCAAGAGACCCAGTACTTC. It translates to CASSLGQAVQETQYF. The chain couples TRBV7-2 to TRBJ2-5; tentative D call: TRBD1 (6 bases). The CDR3 has 15 residues. Germline values: CDR1 SGHTA, CDR2 FQGNSA. V lost 1 base, J lost 1 base, and 10 bases lay in between.

The CDR3 DNA is TGTGCCAGCAGCTTAGGCAGGGTGGGTGAGCAGTTCTTC. It translates to CASSLGRVGEQFF. The chain recombines TRBV11-2 with TRBJ2-1; D perhaps matches TRBD1 (5 bases). CDR1 is SGHAT, CDR2 FQNNGV, per germline. This CDR3 has 13 amino acids. Trimming took off 1 base at V and 9 bases at J, with 10 bases between the two ends.

CDR3 region: CASRVAEHYNEQFF. Written as DNA, the CDR3 is TGTGCCAGCAGAGTAGCGGAACACTACAATGAGCAGTTCTTC. The chain carries TRBV27 and TRBJ2-1, with D possibly being TRBD2 (6 bases). The germline V gene encodes CDR1 MNHEY and CDR2 SMNVEV (reference sequence). The CDR3 contains 14 residues. Between the trimmed V and J ends, which lost 6 bases and 3 bases, there was a span of 12 bases.

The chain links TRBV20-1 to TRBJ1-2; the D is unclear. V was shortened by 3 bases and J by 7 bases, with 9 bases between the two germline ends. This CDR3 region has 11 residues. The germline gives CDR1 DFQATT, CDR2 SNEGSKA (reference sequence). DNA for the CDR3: TGCAGTGCTAGTCGCGCGGGTGGCTACACCTTC. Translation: CSASRAGGYTF.

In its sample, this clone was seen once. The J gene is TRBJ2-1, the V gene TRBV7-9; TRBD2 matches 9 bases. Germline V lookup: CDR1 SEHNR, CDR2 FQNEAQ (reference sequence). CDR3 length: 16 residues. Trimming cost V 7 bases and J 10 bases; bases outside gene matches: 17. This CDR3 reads CASTAPGTSSNREQFF. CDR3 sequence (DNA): TGTGCCAGCACCGCCCCCGGGACTAGCTCAAACCGGGAGCAGTTCTTC.

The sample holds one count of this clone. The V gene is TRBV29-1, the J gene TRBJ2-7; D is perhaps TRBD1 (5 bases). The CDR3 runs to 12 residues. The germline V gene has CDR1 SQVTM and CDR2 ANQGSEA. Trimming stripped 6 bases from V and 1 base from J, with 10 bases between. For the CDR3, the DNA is TGCAGCGTCAAGACAGAGTCCTACGAGCAGTACTTC. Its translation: CSVKTESYEQYF.

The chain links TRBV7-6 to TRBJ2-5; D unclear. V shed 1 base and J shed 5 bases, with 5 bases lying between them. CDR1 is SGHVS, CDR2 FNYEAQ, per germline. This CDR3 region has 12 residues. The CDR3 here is CASSLEYETQYF. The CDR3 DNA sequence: TGTGCCAGCAGCTTAGAATATGAGACCCAGTACTTC. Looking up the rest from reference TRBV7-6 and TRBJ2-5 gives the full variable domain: GAGVSQSPRYKVTKRGQDVALRCDPISGHVSLYWYRQALGQGPEFLTYFNYEAQQDKSGLPNDRFSAERPEGSISTLTIQRTEQRDSAMYRCASSLEYETQYFGPGTRLLVL.

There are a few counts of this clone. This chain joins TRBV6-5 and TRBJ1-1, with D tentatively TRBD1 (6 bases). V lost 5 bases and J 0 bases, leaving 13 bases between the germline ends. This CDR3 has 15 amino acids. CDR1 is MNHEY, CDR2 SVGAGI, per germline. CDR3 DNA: TGTGCCAGCAGTACCTCCGGGACATTGAACACTGAAGCTTTCTTT. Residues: CASSTSGTLNTEAFF.

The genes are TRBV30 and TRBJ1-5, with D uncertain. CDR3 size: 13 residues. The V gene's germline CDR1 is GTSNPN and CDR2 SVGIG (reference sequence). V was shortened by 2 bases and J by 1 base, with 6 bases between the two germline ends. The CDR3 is CAWSSGSNQPQHF. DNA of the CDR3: TGTGCCTGGAGTAGCGGGAGCAATCAGCCCCAGCATTTT. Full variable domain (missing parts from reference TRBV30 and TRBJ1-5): SQTIHQWPATLVQPVGSPLSLECTVEGTSNPNLYWYRQAAGRGLQLLFYSVGIGQISSEVPQNLSASRPQDRQFILSSKKLLLSDSGFYLCAWSSGSNQPQHFGDGTRLSIL.

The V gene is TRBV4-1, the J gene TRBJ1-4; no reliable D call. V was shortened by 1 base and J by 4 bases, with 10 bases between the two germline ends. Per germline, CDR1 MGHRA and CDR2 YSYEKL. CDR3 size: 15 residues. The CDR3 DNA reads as TGCGCCAGCAGCCAAGTCGGACTCTTTAATGAAAAACTGTTTTTT. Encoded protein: CASSQVGLFNEKLFF.

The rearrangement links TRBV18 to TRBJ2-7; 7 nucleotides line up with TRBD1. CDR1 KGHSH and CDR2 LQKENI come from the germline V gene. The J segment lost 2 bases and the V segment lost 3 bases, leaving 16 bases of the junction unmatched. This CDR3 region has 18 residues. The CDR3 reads CASSPLDYWTGSPYEQYF. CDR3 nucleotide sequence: TGTGCCAGCTCACCCCTAGATTATTGGACAGGTTCACCCTACGAGCAGTACTTC.

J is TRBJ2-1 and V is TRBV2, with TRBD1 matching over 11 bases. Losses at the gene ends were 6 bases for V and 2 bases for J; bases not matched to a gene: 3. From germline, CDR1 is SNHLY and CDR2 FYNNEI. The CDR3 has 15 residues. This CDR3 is CASSRGQGAYNEQFF. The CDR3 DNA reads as TGTGCCAGCAGCCGGGGACAGGGGGCCTACAATGAGCAGTTCTTC. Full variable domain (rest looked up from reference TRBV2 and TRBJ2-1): EPEVTQTPSHQVTQMGQEVILRCVPISNHLYFYWYRQILGQKVEFLVSFYNNEISEKSEIFDDQFSVERPDGSNFTLKIRSTKLEDSAMYFCASSRGQGAYNEQFFGPGTRLTVL.

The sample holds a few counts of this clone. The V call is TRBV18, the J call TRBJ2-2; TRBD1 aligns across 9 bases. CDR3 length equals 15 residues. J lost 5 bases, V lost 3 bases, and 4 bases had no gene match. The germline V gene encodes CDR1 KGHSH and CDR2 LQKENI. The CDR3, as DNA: TGTGCCAGCTCACCGGGACAGGGAAAAACCGGGGAGCTGTTTTTT. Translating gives CASSPGQGKTGELFF.

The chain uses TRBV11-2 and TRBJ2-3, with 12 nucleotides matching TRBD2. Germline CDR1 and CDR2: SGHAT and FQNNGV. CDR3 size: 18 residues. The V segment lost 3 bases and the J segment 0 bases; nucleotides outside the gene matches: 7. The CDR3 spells CASSFLAGGPPSTDTQYF. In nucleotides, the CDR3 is TGTGCCAGCAGCTTTCTAGCGGGGGGGCCCCCAAGCACAGATACGCAGTATTTT.

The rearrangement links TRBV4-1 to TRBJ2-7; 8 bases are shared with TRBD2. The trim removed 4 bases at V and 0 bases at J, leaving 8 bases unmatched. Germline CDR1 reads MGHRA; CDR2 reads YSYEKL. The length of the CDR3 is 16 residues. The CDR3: CASSLSPAGGSYEQYF. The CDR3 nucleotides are TGCGCCAGCAGCCTGAGTCCGGCGGGGGGCTCCTACGAGCAGTACTTC.

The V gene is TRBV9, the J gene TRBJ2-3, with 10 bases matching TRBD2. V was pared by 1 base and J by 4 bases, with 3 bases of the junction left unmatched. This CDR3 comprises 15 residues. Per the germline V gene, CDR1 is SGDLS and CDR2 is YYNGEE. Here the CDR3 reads CASSVTSGDPDTQYF. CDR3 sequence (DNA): TGTGCCAGCAGCGTAACTAGCGGGGACCCAGATACGCAGTATTTT.

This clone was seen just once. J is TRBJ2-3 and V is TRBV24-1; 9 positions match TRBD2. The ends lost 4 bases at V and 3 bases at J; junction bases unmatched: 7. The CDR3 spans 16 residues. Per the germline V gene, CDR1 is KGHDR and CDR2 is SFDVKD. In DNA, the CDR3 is TGTGCCACCAGTGAATCAGGACTAGCGCGGACAGATACGCAGTATTTT. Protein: CATSESGLARTDTQYF.

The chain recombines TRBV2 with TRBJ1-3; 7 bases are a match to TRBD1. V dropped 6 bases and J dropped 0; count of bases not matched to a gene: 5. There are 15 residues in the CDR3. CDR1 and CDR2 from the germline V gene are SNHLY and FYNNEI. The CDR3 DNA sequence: TGTGCCAGCAGGGGACAGTCTGTCTCTGGAAACACCATATATTTT. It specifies CASRGQSVSGNTIYF.

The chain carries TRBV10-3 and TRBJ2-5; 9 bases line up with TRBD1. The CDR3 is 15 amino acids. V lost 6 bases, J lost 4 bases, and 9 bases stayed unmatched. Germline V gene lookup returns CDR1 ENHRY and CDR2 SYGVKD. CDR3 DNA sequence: TGTGCCATCAGGGGACAGGGCAGGGCGGGAGAGACCCAGTACTTC. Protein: CAIRGQGRAGETQYF.

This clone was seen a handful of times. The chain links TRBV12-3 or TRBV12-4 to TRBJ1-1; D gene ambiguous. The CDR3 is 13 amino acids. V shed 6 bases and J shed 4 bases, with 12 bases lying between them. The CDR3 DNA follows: TGTGCCAGCAGACCTCCGGGAGTCACTGAAGCTTTCTTT. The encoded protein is CASRPPGVTEAFF.

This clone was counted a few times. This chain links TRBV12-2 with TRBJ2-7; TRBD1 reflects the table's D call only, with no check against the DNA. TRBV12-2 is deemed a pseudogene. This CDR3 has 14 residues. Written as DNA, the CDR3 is TGTGCAAGTCGCACCCCGGGACAGAACTACGAGCAGTACTTC. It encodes CASRTPGQNYEQYF.

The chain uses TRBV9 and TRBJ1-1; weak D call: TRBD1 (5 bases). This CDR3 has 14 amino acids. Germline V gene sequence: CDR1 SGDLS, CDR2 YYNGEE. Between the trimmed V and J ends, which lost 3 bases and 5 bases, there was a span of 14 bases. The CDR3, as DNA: TGTGCCAGCAGCGAGTCAGGGAAGGGGACTGAAGCTTTCTTT. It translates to CASSESGKGTEAFF.